Sequencing of this T cell receptor beta chain was carried out in a study of T cell responses to AZD1222 COVID-19 vaccine. Notes on the study in general: It should be noted that donors were predominantly white British and more often female, and clonal diversity was possibly underestimated. After two AZD1222 doses, spike-specific TCR breadth and depth rose versus day 0.

Turning to this clone: Its antigen is as yet unknown.

TCRdb's copy holds only in-frame clones and misses some; the assay was immunoSEQ multiplex PCR. The data contain 150,000 to 200,000 clones, approximately 90% of them singletons. The V gene lost 4 bases and the J gene lost 2 bases, with 12 bases spanning the gap. Germline CDR1 reads MNHEY; CDR2 reads SMNVEV (reference sequence). CDR3 length: 15 residues. This sequence was found in an adult who received the AZD1222 COVID-19 vaccine. The sequencing here drew on peripheral blood, taken 28 days after the second AZD1222 dose. This rearrangement joins TRBV27 to TRBJ1-3; no firm D call. CDR3 in amino acids: CASSSSTRAGNTIYF. In nucleotides, the CDR3 is TGTGCCAGCAGTTCGAGTACAAGGGCTGGAAACACCATATATTTT.